This entry lists 27 T cell receptor beta chains sequenced from one sample in a study of beta chain features in type 1 diabetes. Study-wide findings and caveats: Moderate but significant shortening of TCRB CDR3s was recorded in all four CD4+ subsets from Type 1 diabetes patients.

The antigens these receptors bind are not known. Every isolated RNA sample was fully reverse transcribed, so sequencing captured expressed TCRB transcripts. Data came from immunoSEQ multiplex PCR; TCRdb stores just in-frame clones and leaves some out. Of 640,000 or so clones listed, around 15% are singletons. Specimen: naive CD4+ T cells from blood. These receptors came from a man between 18 and 29 years old with type 1 diabetes.

The chain combines TRBV29-1 with TRBJ2-7; D remains ambiguous. CDR3 length: 12 amino acids. Germline assignment: CDR1 SQVTM and CDR2 ANQGSEA. Trimming stripped 1 base from V and 2 bases from J, with 6 bases between. Here the CDR3 reads CSVEVKTYEQYF. In nucleotides, the CDR3 is TGCAGCGTTGAAGTAAAGACCTACGAGCAGTACTTC.

This clone was found a few times. The chain recombines TRBV6-5 with TRBJ1-2; D not resolved. Trimming removed 8 bases from V and 1 base from J, with 14 bases in between. Germline lookup yields CDR1 MNHEY and CDR2 SVGAGI. The length of the CDR3 is 14 residues. The CDR3 DNA is TGTGCCAGCTCCGTCGGGAGGGTTAACTATGGCTACACCTTC. Translated, it gives CASSVGRVNYGYTF.

This clone was counted between two and nine times. The V call is TRBV27, the J call TRBJ2-7; D is unclear. Germline assignment: CDR1 MNHEY and CDR2 SMNVEV (reference sequence). Trimming took 4 bases from V and 3 from J, leaving 4 bases between them. The CDR3 spans 11 residues. The DNA of the CDR3 is TGTGCCAGCAGTTCCTTCTACGAGCAGTACTTC. Its protein is CASSSFYEQYF.

V is TRBV7-9 and J is TRBJ1-2; 7 bases fit TRBD1. CDR3 length equals 14 residues. The V gene end was trimmed by 5 bases and the J gene end by 4 bases; junction bases not matched to a gene: 7. The germline CDR1 and CDR2 sequences are SEHNR and FQNEAQ (reference sequence). The CDR3 DNA follows: TGTGCCAGCAGCCCCCCGACAGGGACCTATGGCTACACCTTC. Protein product: CASSPPTGTYGYTF.

The table lists this clone with a few counts. J is TRBJ1-2 and V is TRBV28; D ambiguous. Per the germline V gene, CDR1 is MDHEN and CDR2 is SYDVKM. This CDR3 is 13 amino acids long. V was trimmed by 4 bases and J by 8 bases, leaving 14 bases between them. CDR3: CASSSGRLEGYTF. In DNA form, the CDR3 reads TGTGCCAGCAGTTCCGGACGGCTGGAGGGCTACACCTTC.

The chain uses TRBV14 and TRBJ1-2; the D gene is possibly TRBD1 (5 bases). This CDR3 is built from 13 residues. The germline V gene encodes CDR1 SGHDN and CDR2 FVKESK. Trimming removed 1 base at V and 4 bases at J, with 7 bases between. CDR3 bases: TGTGCCAGCAGCCAAGTAGGGACCTATGGCTACACCTTC. It is translated as CASSQVGTYGYTF.

This clone was seen a few times. This chain uses TRBV2 with TRBJ1-4; TRBD1 agrees at 7 bases. CDR3 length: 15 amino acids. The V gene end was trimmed by 6 bases and the J gene end by 4 bases; junction bases not matched to a gene: 8. The germline V gene encodes CDR1 SNHLY and CDR2 FYNNEI. The CDR3 region has the DNA TGTGCCAGCAGCGCGACAGGGTGGAATAATGAAAAACTGTTTTTT. It yields the protein CASSATGWNNEKLFF.

Remarks on this clone: This sample includes further DNA sequences coding for the same CDR3. The chain uses TRBV29-1 and TRBJ2-7; D possibly uses TRBD1 or TRBD2 (5 bases each). Germline V CDR1 and CDR2: SQVTM, ANQGSEA. The CDR3 is 13 residues long. V lost 2 bases and J lost 3, with 11 bases in between. This chain's CDR3 is CSVEIGGHYEQYF. CDR3 DNA: TGCAGCGTTGAAATTGGAGGACACTACGAGCAGTACTTC.

This clone was observed a handful of times. The rearrangement links TRBV4-2 to TRBJ2-1; 7 positions match TRBD2. CDR1 and CDR2 from the germline V gene are LGHNA and YNFKEQ. V was clipped by 0 bases and J by 3 bases; unmatched bases: 8. The CDR3 runs 17 residues. CDR3 coding DNA: TGTGCCAGCAGCCAAGATCAGGCAGCGGGGAGCTACAATGAGCAGTTCTTC. This translates into CASSQDQAAGSYNEQFF.

The chain recombines TRBV30 with TRBJ2-3; D gene uncertain. CDR1 is GTSNPN and CDR2 is SVGIG in the germline V gene (reference sequence). This CDR3 region has 12 residues. V lost 0 bases to trimming and J lost 14 bases, with 15 bases between them. Written as DNA, the CDR3 is TGTGCCTGGAGTGTAACCGGCGTAAGTAGGTATTTT. Its protein is CAWSVTGVSRYF.

The chain combines TRBV6-5 with TRBJ1-6, with 9 bases aligning to TRBD1. CDR1 is MNHEY and CDR2 is SVGAGI in the germline V gene. V gave up 2 bases and J gave up 7 bases; unmatched junction bases: 6. This CDR3 contains 16 residues. The CDR3 DNA reads as TGTGCCAGCAGTTACCCGCCCGGGACAGGGAATTCACCCCTCCACTTT. It is translated as CASSYPPGTGNSPLHF.

This clone was seen only a few times. The sample holds other DNA sequences that translate to the same CDR3. The V call is TRBV5-1, the J call TRBJ2-2, with D unclear. The CDR3 is 12 amino acids. CDR1 is SGHRS, CDR2 YFSETQ, per germline. Deletions cut 0 bases from V and 6 bases from J, with 3 bases between. The CDR3 region is CASSLGAGELFF. CDR3 bases: TGCGCCAGCAGCTTGGGGGCCGGGGAGCTGTTTTTT.

This chain uses TRBV14 with TRBJ2-5; 7 bases match TRBD2. J was trimmed by 4 bases and V by 0 bases; bases with no gene match: 11. The CDR3 spans 17 residues. CDR1 SGHDN and CDR2 FVKESK come from the germline V gene. CDR3 protein: CASSQDPPYGGGETQYF. The DNA for the CDR3 is TGTGCCAGCAGCCAAGACCCCCCTTATGGCGGGGGAGAGACCCAGTACTTC.

The gene calls are TRBV5-4 and TRBJ1-2, with unresolved D. Per germline, CDR1 SGHNT and CDR2 YYREEE (reference sequence). The CDR3 is 15 residues long. Trimming removed 5 bases from V and 1 base from J, with 15 bases in between. In nucleotides, the CDR3 is TGTGCCAGCAGACTAGACCGCACCGATAACTATGGCTACACCTTC. Amino acid sequence: CASRLDRTDNYGYTF.

This clone appeared a few times. The chain is built from TRBV30 and TRBJ2-5, with D perhaps matching TRBD1 or TRBD2 (6 bases each). Between the trimmed V and J ends, which lost 1 base and 1 base, there was a span of 10 bases. The CDR3 totals 14 residues. Germline assignment: CDR1 GTSNPN and CDR2 SVGIG (reference sequence). This CDR3 reads CAWSGGAGQETQYF. The CDR3 DNA reads as TGTGCCTGGAGTGGGGGGGCTGGCCAAGAGACCCAGTACTTC.

In this sample, this clone turned up a few times. The chain recombines TRBV18 with TRBJ2-4; D unclear. The CDR3 length is 16 residues. V was trimmed by 2 bases and J by 0 bases, leaving 11 bases between them. CDR1 and CDR2 from the germline V gene are KGHSH and LQKENI. CDR3: CASSPMDQLAKNIQYF. In nucleotides, the CDR3 is TGTGCCAGCTCACCAATGGACCAACTAGCCAAAAACATTCAGTACTTC.

The rearrangement links TRBV10-3 to TRBJ1-2; 9 bases align to TRBD1. After removal of 2 bases from V and 5 bases from J, the junction contained 6 bases not matched to a gene. Germline values: CDR1 ENHRY, CDR2 SYGVKD. This CDR3 contains 15 residues. CDR3 residues: CAISEGLDRGYGYTF. CDR3 DNA sequence: TGTGCCATCAGTGAGGGCCTGGACAGGGGATATGGCTACACCTTC.

This clone came up a few times. The chain's CDR3 is CAISKGGAGDTEAFF. As DNA, the CDR3 is TGTGCCATCAGTAAGGGCGGGGCTGGGGACACTGAAGCTTTCTTT. The rearrangement links TRBV10-3 to TRBJ1-1; possible D gene TRBD1, 5 bases. Trimming shortened V by 5 bases and J by 3 bases, and 16 bases separated the two germline ends. Germline CDR1 ENHRY, CDR2 SYGVKD. The CDR3 length is 15 residues.

This clone was seen a few times. V and J are TRBV30 and TRBJ1-5; D gene ambiguous. V lost 5 bases and J 9 bases, leaving 14 bases between the germline ends. This CDR3 contains 12 residues. CDR1 and CDR2 (germline): GTSNPN, SVGIG (reference sequence). The CDR3 DNA reads TGTGCCTGGGGAAGGTCTCTTTGGCCCCAGCATTTT. Amino acid sequence: CAWGRSLWPQHF.

The gene calls are TRBV15 and TRBJ1-2; TRBD1 might be the D (6 bases). Germline V gene sequence: CDR1 LNHNV, CDR2 YYDKDF (reference sequence). The CDR3 length is 12 residues. V lost 6 bases and J 5 bases, leaving 10 bases between the germline ends. The CDR3 nucleotides read TGTGCCACCAGTCCAGGGACATATGGCTACACCTTC. Protein sequence: CATSPGTYGYTF.

This clone was recorded a few times. The chain employs TRBV7-2 and TRBJ1-2; a weak D match, TRBD1 (6 bases). The CDR3 totals 13 residues. Between the trimmed V and J ends, which lost 4 bases and 8 bases, there was a span of 14 bases. Germline V gives CDR1 SGHTA, CDR2 FQGNSA. The CDR3 DNA reads as TGTGCCAGCAGCTCCACAGGGTCCTTCGGCTACACCTTC. Protein sequence: CASSSTGSFGYTF.

With respect to this clone: At the DNA level, this CDR3 is encoded by other sequences in the same sample as well. This sequence joins TRBV7-2 and TRBJ2-5; no definite D call. Trimming took off 5 bases at V and 4 bases at J, with 5 bases between the two ends. CDR1 is SGHTA, CDR2 FQGNSA, per germline. The CDR3 spans 11 residues. CDR3 bases: TGTGCCAGCAGCCCCTCAGAGACCCAGTACTTC. This gives the protein CASSPSETQYF.

This clone was observed a single time. The rearrangement links TRBV7-6 to TRBJ2-1; TRBD2 matches 14 bases. Germline V gene lookup returns CDR1 SGHVS and CDR2 FNYEAQ. CDR3 length: 15 amino acids. Unmatched junction bases numbered 2, after V lost 6 bases and J lost 4 bases. CDR3 sequence: CASRRTSGGYNEQFF. In DNA form, the CDR3 reads TGTGCCAGCAGGCGGACTAGCGGGGGGTACAATGAGCAGTTCTTC.

CDR3 sequence (DNA): TGTGCCAGCAGCAACCAGGGACAGGTTCTGGGCTACACCTTC. This sequence encodes CASSNQGQVLGYTF. The chain links TRBV7-9 to TRBJ1-2; the match to TRBD1 covers 8 bases. CDR1 SEHNR and CDR2 FQNEAQ come from the germline V gene (reference sequence). V shed 5 bases and J 8 bases; nucleotides not matched to a gene: 10. The CDR3 extends over 14 amino acids.

This clone was recorded a few times. The chain uses TRBV7-2 and TRBJ2-1; the match to TRBD1 covers 7 bases. Germline loops: CDR1 SGHTA, CDR2 FQGNSA. V lost 1 base to trimming and J lost 6 bases; unmatched junction nucleotides: 3. This CDR3 spans 14 amino acids. The CDR3 spells CASSLEGQSNEQFF. CDR3 coding DNA: TGTGCCAGCAGCTTAGAGGGACAGAGCAATGAGCAGTTCTTC.

This clone turned up a few times. V gene TRBV5-4 combines with J gene TRBJ2-4; D may be TRBD1 or TRBD2 (6 bases each). The germline V gene encodes CDR1 SGHNT and CDR2 YYREEE (reference sequence). V dropped 2 bases and J dropped 3 bases, with 21 bases sitting between them. This CDR3 contains 18 residues. DNA for the CDR3: TGTGCCAGCAGCTTAATAAGCACAGGGAGGTTCGTCAAAAACATTCAGTACTTC. Translation: CASSLISTGRFVKNIQYF.

V gene TRBV2 combines with J gene TRBJ1-2; possibly TRBD1 for D (6 bases). This CDR3 comprises 13 residues. Trimming took off 7 bases at V and 4 bases at J, with 13 bases between the two ends. Germline CDR1 and CDR2: SNHLY and FYNNEI. The CDR3 DNA sequence: TGTGCCAGCAAGGCAGGGGAGGGCTATGGCTACACCTTC. Its translation is CASKAGEGYGYTF.